This entry concerns a single TCR beta chain. The CDR3 sequence is 15 residues long. Trimming removed 2 bases from V and 2 bases from J; junction bases left unmatched: 5. Germline V gene data show CDR1 as SGHKS and CDR2 as YYEKEE (reference sequence). This specimen comes from a study of T cell changes during pregnancy in multiple sclerosis. Method: immunoSEQ multiplex PCR; TCRdb's copy keeps in-frame clones and lacks some. The sample holds 45,000 to 75,000 clones, about 91% seen once. The sample in question was peripheral blood, obtained in the first trimester of pregnancy. The receptor was isolated from a female donor with multiple sclerosis, enrolled in a pregnancy study. The rearrangement uses TRBV5-5 and TRBJ2-7; 9 bases map to TRBD1. The CDR3, as DNA: TGTGCCAGCAGCTTAGTAGGGACAGGGACCTACGAGCAGTACTTC. It specifies CASSLVGTGTYEQYF.